These 17 T cell receptor beta chains share one sample of origin, sequenced in a study of OX40 agonist ivuxolimab in advanced cancers. Profiling relied on immunoSEQ multiplex PCR, and the TCRdb table lists in-frame clones only, not all of them. The sample yields 80,000 or so clones, under 90% seen once. The source was CD4+ or CD8+ T cells sorted from blood, collected in a trial of the OX40 agonist ivuxolimab. The receptors originated from an adult with an advanced solid tumor such as melanoma, head and neck, liver or kidney cancer.

This rearrangement joins TRBV5-1 to TRBJ2-1, with D hard to call. Trimming removed 4 bases at V and 4 bases at J, with 15 bases between. Germline-derived CDR1 and CDR2 are SGHRS and YFSETQ. This CDR3 is built from 15 residues. The CDR3, as DNA: TGCGCCAGCAGCGAATCCGAACCATCGTACAATGAGCAGTTCTTC. Translated, it gives CASSESEPSYNEQFF.

The V call is TRBV30, the J call TRBJ2-3, with TRBD2 identical over 10 bases. The CDR3 length is 15 residues. From germline, CDR1 is GTSNPN and CDR2 SVGIG (reference sequence). The junction had 9 bases not matched to a gene; V was cut back by 5 bases and J by 4 bases. CDR3: CAWGRLAGTSDTQYF. Written as DNA, the CDR3 is TGTGCCTGGGGGAGACTAGCGGGTACATCAGATACGCAGTATTTT.

V is TRBV28 and J is TRBJ1-4; 9 nucleotides agree with TRBD1. V lost 6 bases and J lost 7; bases outside the gene matches: 6. The germline CDR1 and CDR2 sequences are MDHEN and SYDVKM. The CDR3 loop spans 14 amino acids. Written as DNA, the CDR3 is TGTGCCAGCAGAGCCGGGACAGGGCCTGAAAAACTGTTTTTT. It specifies CASRAGTGPEKLFF. The whole variable domain, filled in from reference TRBV28 and TRBJ1-4, reads DVKVTQSSRYLVKRTGEKVFLECVQDMDHENMFWYRQDPGLGLRLIYFSYDVKMKEKGDIPEGYSVSREKKERFSLILESASTNQTSMYLCASRAGTGPEKLFFGSGTQLSVL.

J is TRBJ2-3 and V is TRBV7-2; 8 nucleotides align to TRBD2. V trimming: 3 bases; J trimming: 1 base; junction bases outside the gene matches: 6. CDR1 is SGHTA and CDR2 is FQGNSA in the germline V gene. CDR3 length equals 16 residues. CDR3 nucleotide sequence: TGTGCCAGCAGCTTGGATAGCGGGAAGGGCACAGATACGCAGTATTTT. This gives the protein CASSLDSGKGTDTQYF.

V and J are TRBV7-2 and TRBJ2-7, with TRBD1 matching 7 bases. The CDR3 is made up of 14 amino acids. Germline CDR1 and CDR2: SGHTA and FQGNSA. The V gene end was trimmed by 5 bases and the J gene end by 2 bases; junction bases not matched to a gene: 6. The CDR3 loop reads CASSQPGQTYEQYF. For the CDR3, the DNA is TGTGCCAGCAGCCAACCGGGACAGACCTACGAGCAGTACTTC.

This rearrangement joins TRBV2 to TRBJ2-2; tentative D call: TRBD2 (5 bases). The ends were cut back, 2 bases at V and 5 bases at J, with 9 bases in the middle. CDR1 SNHLY and CDR2 FYNNEI come from the germline V gene. The CDR3 is 14 amino acids. The CDR3 reads CASSEFRGTGELFF. DNA of the CDR3: TGTGCCAGCAGTGAATTTCGGGGAACCGGGGAGCTGTTTTTT.

This sequence joins TRBV12-5 and TRBJ2-3; tentative D call: TRBD2 (5 bases). Trimming removed 6 bases from V and 3 bases from J, with 13 bases in between. Germline V gene data show CDR1 as LGHNT and CDR2 as FRNRAP. The CDR3 extends over 14 amino acids. The DNA of the CDR3 is TGTGCTAGTGGCCTCGGGGAAAAGACAGATACGCAGTATTTT. It translates to CASGLGEKTDTQYF. Filled out from reference TRBV12-5 and TRBJ2-3, the complete variable domain reads DARVTQTPRHKVTEMGQEVTMRCQPILGHNTVFWYRQTMMQGLELLAYFRNRAPLDDSGMPKDRFSAEMPDATLATLKIQPSEPRDSAVYFCASGLGEKTDTQYFGPGTRLTVL.

This chain connects TRBV15 to TRBJ2-1; D is undetermined. The CDR3 sequence is 16 residues long. Germline V CDR1 and CDR2: LNHNV, YYDKDF (reference sequence). V was clipped by 0 bases and J by 0 bases, with 9 bases between them. Here the CDR3 reads CATSRDYPDSYNEQFF. The DNA for the CDR3 is TGTGCCACCAGCAGAGATTACCCGGACTCCTACAATGAGCAGTTCTTC.

This chain connects TRBV2 to TRBJ2-5, with 11 bases matching TRBD2. Trimming removed 4 bases from V and 2 bases from J; junction bases left unmatched: 12. CDR3 length: 18 amino acids. CDR1 is SNHLY, CDR2 FYNNEI, per germline. The CDR3 nucleotides read TGTGCCAGCAGTGGTTCCCGGGGGACTAGCGGAGGGCAAGAGACCCAGTACTTC. This translates into CASSGSRGTSGGQETQYF.

CDR3 sequence: CASSPVDRGTIYF. The CDR3 bases are TGTGCCAGCAGCCCCGTAGACAGGGGCACCATATATTTT. V gene TRBV5-5 combines with J gene TRBJ1-3; 8 bases are a match to TRBD1. CDR1 SGHKS and CDR2 YYEKEE come from the germline V gene (reference sequence). The trim removed 4 bases at V and 9 bases at J, leaving 6 bases unmatched. The CDR3 has 13 residues.

Points on this clone: The junction shows a germline mismatch at one end, possibly a read error. The chain links TRBV7-7 to TRBJ2-1; the match to TRBD1 covers 11 bases. This CDR3 has 15 residues. Germline V gene data show CDR1 as SSHAT and CDR2 as FNYEAQ (reference sequence). The CDR3 spells CASSPGTGGGNEQFF. CDR3 DNA: TGTGCTAGCAGCCCGGGGACAGGGGGAGGAAATGAGCAGTTCTTC.

The V call is TRBV28, the J call TRBJ1-6; D call uncertain. Germline V lookup: CDR1 MDHEN, CDR2 SYDVKM. Between the trimmed V and J ends, which lost 7 bases and 7 bases, there was a span of 8 bases. The CDR3 extends over 12 amino acids. The CDR3 loop reads CASIGVNSPLHF. As DNA, the CDR3 is TGTGCCAGCATCGGCGTGAATTCACCCCTCCACTTT.

The count of this clone is one. The chain joins TRBV5-1 to TRBJ2-7; the match to TRBD2 covers 12 bases. Per the germline V gene, CDR1 is SGHRS and CDR2 is YFSETQ. The CDR3 is 16 amino acids. V shed 0 bases and J 4 bases; nucleotides not matched to a gene: 5. The CDR3 nucleotides read TGCGCCAGCAGCTTGGGACTAGCGGGAGTCTCTTACGAGCAGTACTTC. Protein sequence: CASSLGLAGVSYEQYF.

Comment on this clone: Possible read error: a much larger clone is one base away. This sample also contains other DNA sequences that code for the same CDR3. The chain employs TRBV2 and TRBJ1-2; no clear D. V lost 1 base and J 4 bases, leaving 4 bases between the germline ends. This CDR3 spans 12 amino acids. Germline assignment: CDR1 SNHLY and CDR2 FYNNEI. The CDR3 is CASSEDSYGYTF. The DNA for the CDR3 is TGTGCCAGCAGTGAAGACAGCTATGGCTACACCTTC.

J is TRBJ2-2 and V is TRBV5-1; D is unresolved. V was trimmed by 2 bases and J by 0 bases, leaving 8 bases between them. Germline CDR1 is SGHRS and CDR2 is YFSETQ. This CDR3 has 15 amino acids. The CDR3 reads CASSLTVANTGELFF. The CDR3, as DNA: TGCGCCAGCAGCTTAACAGTAGCGAACACCGGGGAGCTGTTTTTT.

The chain combines TRBV7-9 with TRBJ2-5; 9 positions match TRBD2. Germline V CDR1 and CDR2: SEHNR, FQNEAQ (reference sequence). J was trimmed by 5 bases and V by 1 base; bases with no gene match: 11. The CDR3 covers 17 residues. CDR3 amino acids: CASSLGSWTAGGETQYF. The CDR3 bases are TGTGCCAGCAGCTTAGGCTCCTGGACCGCGGGGGGGGAGACCCAGTACTTC.

This clone ranks as medium-sized (0.01 to 0.1%). The V call is TRBV7-2, the J call TRBJ2-7, with no clear D. CDR1 is SGHTA and CDR2 is FQGNSA in the germline V gene. The germline V and J ends were trimmed by 1 base and 7 bases, with 5 bases remaining between them. The CDR3 extends over 11 amino acids. CDR3 region: CASSLDGEQYF. Here the CDR3 DNA reads TGTGCCAGCAGCTTAGACGGGGAGCAGTACTTC.